This TCR beta chain was documented in a study of blood T cells in healthy people across ages (dated by TCRdb to the mid-2010s). Background for the entire study: In model experiments, template switching captured about one uniquely barcoded TCR beta cDNA molecule for every two T cells. Two additional independent replicas of 1 million unique cDNA reads from the same blood draw were analyzed for two donors (one aged 18 to 30 and one aged 80 or older). Using deep sequencing normalized with unique cDNA molecular identifiers, the study measured how TCR beta repertoire diversity changes with age. Donors were grouped into four age groups: young (average approximately 15 years), middle-aged (roughly 40), aged (62) and long-lived (about 89). To avoid experimental bias, donors of different ages were randomly spread across the sequencing lanes.

The donors were roughly 39 Caucasian individuals from Russia, aged roughly 6 to 100 years, who were systemically healthy. Each donor gave around 9.8 milliliters of peripheral blood, collected into EDTA-treated Vacutainer tubes. Ficoll-Paque density-gradient centrifugation was used to isolate PBMCs, with at least 7 million obtained per sample. Trizol reagent was used to extract total RNA from the PBMCs, yielding at least 5 micrograms per sample. Naive CD45RAhigh/CD27high T cell percentages were measured by flow cytometry on a PBMC aliquot from every donor. General conclusions and limits of the study: Because the CMV infection status of the donors was unknown, age-related changes in expanded clonotypes may potentially have been confounded. Compared with the aged group, the long-lived group had more naive CD4+ T cells, fewer expanded clones and increased TCR diversity, suggesting age selection. The percentage of naive T cells measured by flow cytometry correlated strongly with observed TCR beta diversity. Conclusive comparison of naive and antigen-experienced compartments was prevented by the profiling of bulk unsorted PBMCs. As age increased, observed TCR beta diversity per million T cells dropped in a roughly linear way, and a significant reduction was already evident by age around 41. Total diversity estimates from one million sequenced T cells were considered lower bounds and underestimates.

Points on this clonotype: Its recognized antigen is unknown. Base qualities were left out, and no much larger clone turns up one base away.

To prepare the library, 5' RACE was applied. Reads for this sample came from an Illumina HiSeq 2500. A second PCR of about 6 to 11 cycles was performed with a sample-barcoded 5' primer and a J-beta primer mix. A template-switch 5' adaptor carrying 12 random nucleotides introduced a unique molecular identifier onto each TCR beta cDNA molecule. At least 2.5 million CDR3-containing paired-end reads were obtained from each sample. All of the RNA was converted into first-strand cDNA using the Mint cDNA synthesis kit, with a TRBC-specific oligonucleotide serving as the primer. Following uracil-DNA glycosylase treatment, all cDNA underwent a first 18-cycle PCR with the universal primers M1SS and BC2_uni_R. The authors processed their data as follows. For normalization, 1 million high-quality reads, each with a distinct molecular identifier, were randomly selected from each sample. Reads with shared molecular identifiers were discarded instead of being binned into consensus sequences. MiTCR, set to a Q25 quality threshold and the strictest error-elimination algorithm, was used for CDR3 identification, clonotype clustering and error correction. Lower-bound total TCR beta diversity was estimated with a nonparametric unseen species model using Euler transformation. The public reads were run again by TCRdb, first through fastp at Q25 and then through MiXCR, and only productive beta chains were kept. Rows merge per CDR3 protein into single entries with the most common DNA and genes. TCRdb, not the original authors, processed these V and J calls. This sample comprises over 550,000 distinct CDR3 sequences, around 31% of them detected only once. The ten largest clonotypes hold 15% to 19% of the sample.

Input material: blood. This clonotype was sampled from a woman of 80 years or more in good health.

The DNA sequence is TGCGCCAGCAGCCAAGAAGGCCGGTACTCCTACAATGAGCAGTTCTTC. This yields the protein CASSQEGRYSYNEQFF. The rearrangement combines TRBV4-1 with TRBJ2-1, with no confident D gene call. Its CDR3 holds 16 amino acids, cysteine through phenylalanine. This entry keeps only the CDR3 DNA: 48 bases, framed from base 1. The junction carries 9 bases between V and J, which are trimmed by 0 bases and 0 bases respectively. Looking up the germline V gene yields CDR1 MGHRA and CDR2 YSYEKL.